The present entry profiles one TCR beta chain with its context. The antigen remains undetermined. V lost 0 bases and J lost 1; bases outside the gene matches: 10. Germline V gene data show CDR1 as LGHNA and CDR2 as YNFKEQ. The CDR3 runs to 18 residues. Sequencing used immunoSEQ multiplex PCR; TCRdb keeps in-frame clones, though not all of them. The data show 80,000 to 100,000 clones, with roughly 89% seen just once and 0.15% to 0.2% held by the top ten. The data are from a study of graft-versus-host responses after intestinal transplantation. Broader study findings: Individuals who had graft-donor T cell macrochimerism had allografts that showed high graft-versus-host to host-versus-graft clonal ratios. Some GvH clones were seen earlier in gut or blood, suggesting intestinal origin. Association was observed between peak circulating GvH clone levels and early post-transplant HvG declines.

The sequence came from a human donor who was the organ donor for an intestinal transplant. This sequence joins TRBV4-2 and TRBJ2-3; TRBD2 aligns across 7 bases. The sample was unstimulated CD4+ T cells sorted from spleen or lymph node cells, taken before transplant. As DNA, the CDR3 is TGTGCCAGCAGCCAAGATGGATTTGGCGGGGGACGCACAGATACGCAGTATTTT. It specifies CASSQDGFGGGRTDTQYF.